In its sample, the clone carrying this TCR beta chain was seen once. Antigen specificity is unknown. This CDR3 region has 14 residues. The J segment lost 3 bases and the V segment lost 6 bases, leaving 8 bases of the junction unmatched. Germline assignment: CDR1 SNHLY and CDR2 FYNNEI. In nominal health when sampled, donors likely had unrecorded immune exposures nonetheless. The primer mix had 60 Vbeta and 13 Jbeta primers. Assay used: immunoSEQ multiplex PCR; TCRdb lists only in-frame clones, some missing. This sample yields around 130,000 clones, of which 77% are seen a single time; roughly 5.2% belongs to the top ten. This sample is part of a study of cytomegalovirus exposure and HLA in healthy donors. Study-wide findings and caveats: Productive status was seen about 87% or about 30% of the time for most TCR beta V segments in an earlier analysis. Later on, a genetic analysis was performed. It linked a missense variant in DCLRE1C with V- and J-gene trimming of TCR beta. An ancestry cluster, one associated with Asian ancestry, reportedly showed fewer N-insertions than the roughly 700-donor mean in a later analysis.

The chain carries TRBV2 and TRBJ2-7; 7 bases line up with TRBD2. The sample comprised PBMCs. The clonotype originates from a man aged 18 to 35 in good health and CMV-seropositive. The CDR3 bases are TGTGCCAGCAGCCTGGGGGGGGTAGGCTACGAGCAGTACTTC. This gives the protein CASSLGGVGYEQYF.